Below, 5 T cell receptor beta chains from the same sample are listed, as sequenced in a study of blood T cell repertoires in COVID-19 (dated by TCRdb to 2019 to 2021). Library generation was performed with the immunoSEQ multiplex PCR assay. Entries here come from immuneACCESS through TCRdb and include only in-frame sequences with V and J called. Some clones fail to appear in such tables; in the studies checked, an unresolved V gene covers under half of the shortfall, and the cause of the remainder is unknown. This sample lists about 220,000 clones; around four fifths were detected once. The ten largest clones capture about 20% of the sample. The specimen was peripheral blood. These receptors all stem from a man aged 25-45 years with active or convalescent COVID-19.

The CDR3 nucleotides are TGTGCCAGCAGTTCATGGACAGGGAATTATAATTCACCCCTCCACTTT. It encodes CASSSWTGNYNSPLHF. The chain couples TRBV28 to TRBJ1-6, with 8 bases matching TRBD1. The germline CDR1 and CDR2 sequences are MDHEN and SYDVKM. Trimming at V came to 4 bases and at J to 4 bases, leaving 6 bases not matched to a gene. The CDR3 is made up of 16 amino acids.

The chain employs TRBV18 and TRBJ1-1, with a tentative D call TRBD1 (5 bases). V was trimmed by 6 bases and J by 1 base, leaving 12 bases between them. CDR3 length equals 14 residues. Germline V gives CDR1 KGHSH, CDR2 LQKENI. CDR3 in DNA: TGTGCCAGCTCGGCGGGGGGTGGGAACACTGAAGCTTTCTTT. The encoded protein is CASSAGGGNTEAFF.

The J gene is TRBJ1-5, the V gene TRBV19, with D perhaps matching TRBD1 (6 bases). The CDR3 totals 13 residues. Germline lookup yields CDR1 LNHDA and CDR2 SQIVND (reference sequence). V was shortened by 3 bases and J by 5 bases, with 8 bases between the two germline ends. The CDR3 DNA sequence: TGTGCCAGTAGTATTAGGGGGTATCAGCCCCAGCATTTT. It codes for CASSIRGYQPQHF.

The chain employs TRBV4-1 and TRBJ2-1; D might be TRBD2 (5 bases). Germline V gene lookup returns CDR1 MGHRA and CDR2 YSYEKL. The length of the CDR3 is 17 residues. V was pared by 1 base and J by 7 bases, with 20 bases between. The CDR3 nucleotides read TGCGCCAGCAGCCAAGGGGTCGCCCGAGGGCGCGGGAATGAGCAGTTCTTC. This sequence encodes CASSQGVARGRGNEQFF.

This clone was counted between two and nine times. This chain joins TRBV2 and TRBJ2-3; unclear D gene. The germline V gene encodes CDR1 SNHLY and CDR2 FYNNEI. Trimming shortened V by 6 bases and J by 1 base, and 14 bases separated the two germline ends. The CDR3 runs 15 residues. CDR3 loop: CASRPLLGGTDTQYF. In nucleotides, the CDR3 is TGTGCCAGCAGACCCCTTCTCGGAGGCACAGATACGCAGTATTTT.